This TCR beta chain was identified in a study of metastatic and nonmetastatic thyroid tumors. V lost 6 bases, J lost 7 bases, and 7 bases stayed unmatched. This CDR3 comprises 14 residues. Germline CDR1 is SNHLY and CDR2 is FYNNEI. Patients underwent thyroid surgery, and none had received any treatment before it. In its sample, this clone was seen many times. Additional DNA sequences in this sample encode the identical CDR3. With MiXCR, TCRdb called clones anew from the PCR reads. The sample has about 20,000 clones, roughly 16% seen once. This chain connects TRBV2 to TRBJ2-1; 9 nucleotides align to TRBD2. Sequenced input: tumor tissue. The TCR comes from a female donor with papillary thyroid cancer or a benign thyroid nodule (not recorded which). Some clones in this sample may be carry-over from other donors' samples. CDR3 in DNA: TGTGCCAGCAGGATGGGACTAGCTACGAATGAGCAGTTCTTC. Its protein is CASRMGLATNEQFF.